Given below is one T cell receptor beta chain in context. The antigen remains undetermined. This record comes from a study of shared clonotypes between healthy human individuals. Positively selected for CCR7, the CD45RO-negative cells used as naive CD8 cells excluded terminally differentiated effector memory CD45RA+ cells. All participating donors were Caucasian adults from Nashville, Tennessee. The J segment lost 0 bases and the V segment lost 6 bases, leaving 6 bases of the junction unmatched. Germline lookup yields CDR1 ENHRY and CDR2 SYGVKD. The CDR3 consists of 15 residues. Assay used: immunoSEQ multiplex PCR; TCRdb lists only in-frame clones, some missing. The sample contains 2 million to 2.5 million clones, 93% of which appear only once. Regarding the study as a whole: Sorted-subset samples were not fully sequenced, rarefaction indicated.

This TCR came from a man in his late teens or twenties in good health. Some clones in this sample may be carry-over from other donors' samples. Material for sequencing was naive CD8+ T cells from PBMCs. The chain joins TRBV10-3 to TRBJ1-1, with 8 bases fitting TRBD1. The CDR3 reads CAISLRQGMNTEAFF. DNA for the CDR3: TGTGCCATCAGCCTGAGACAGGGGATGAACACTGAAGCTTTCTTT.